The 9 T cell receptor beta chains given below trace back to one sample, sequenced in a study of T-cell memory formation after mild COVID-19. TCRdb called the 5' RACE reads again in MiXCR, with one record for every CDR3 protein. Among some 100,000 distinct CDR3 sequences listed, around 10% were seen once. The sequencing input was PBMCs or a T cell subset sorted from them (not recorded which). The source is a man in his late teens or twenties who had mild COVID-19 (a few samples of this study predate the infection). Cell type and time point are not known.

V gene TRBV18 combines with J gene TRBJ1-1; D remains unclear. V lost 3 bases and J lost 0, with 8 bases in between. The length of the CDR3 is 14 residues. Germline V gene sequence: CDR1 KGHSH, CDR2 LQKENI. The CDR3 here is CASSPLNMNTEAFF. In DNA form, the CDR3 reads TGTGCCAGCTCACCCCTTAACATGAACACTGAAGCTTTCTTT.

This clonotype was picked up a small number of times. The chain is built from TRBV4-2 and TRBJ2-7; D unclear. V gave up 1 base and J gave up 5 bases, with 6 bases separating them. From germline, CDR1 is LGHNA and CDR2 YNFKEQ. The CDR3 loop spans 12 amino acids. The CDR3 loop reads CASSQVIHEQYV. The DNA for the CDR3 is TGTGCCAGCAGCCAAGTGATCCACGAGCAGTACGTC.

The chain links TRBV27 to TRBJ2-7; 8 bases are shared with TRBD2. CDR1 and CDR2 (germline): MNHEY, SMNVEV (reference sequence). Germline trimming cut 2 bases from V and 5 bases from J; bases unmatched to any gene: 8. The CDR3 loop spans 15 amino acids. The CDR3 sequence is CASSLSGGQSHEQYF. In DNA form, the CDR3 reads TGTGCCAGCAGTTTAAGCGGGGGTCAATCCCACGAGCAGTACTTC.

This clonotype has just a few counts. The rearrangement joins TRBV28 to TRBJ2-5; possibly TRBD2 for D (5 bases). Germline V gene sequence: CDR1 MDHEN, CDR2 SYDVKM. The CDR3 totals 17 residues. V was clipped by 6 bases and J by 2 bases, with 22 bases between them. In DNA, the CDR3 is TGTGCCAGCAGCCAATCAGGCGGGCAGGCGATTCAAGAGACCCAGTACTTC. As protein: CASSQSGGQAIQETQYF.

In this sample, this clonotype turned up a few times. The gene calls are TRBV24-1 and TRBJ2-5; D gene unclear. The germline CDR1 and CDR2 sequences are KGHDR and SFDVKD. The CDR3 is 15 amino acids. Between the trimmed V and J ends, which lost 4 bases and 0 bases, there was a span of 11 bases. CDR3 protein: CATSEVGRYQETQYF. The CDR3 region has the DNA TGTGCCACCAGTGAGGTTGGACGGTACCAAGAGACCCAGTACTTC.

V is TRBV20-1 and J is TRBJ1-1; tentative D call: TRBD1 (6 bases). The CDR3 loop spans 15 amino acids. Germline V lookup: CDR1 DFQATT, CDR2 SNEGSKA (reference sequence). V was shortened by 0 bases and J by 1 base, with 12 bases between the two germline ends. CDR3 region: CSARDGRDTNTEAFF. The CDR3 nucleotides read TGCAGTGCTAGAGATGGGAGGGACACGAACACTGAAGCTTTCTTT.

The genes are TRBV12-5 and TRBJ2-2, with 7 nucleotides matching TRBD1. V gave up 3 bases and J gave up 5 bases; unmatched junction bases: 15. The CDR3 is 18 residues long. Germline CDR1 LGHNT, CDR2 FRNRAP. CDR3 sequence reads: CASGFLLRQGLGTGELFF. The CDR3 DNA is TGTGCTAGTGGTTTCCTACTTCGACAGGGCTTAGGTACCGGGGAGCTGTTTTTT.

This clonotype was seen a few times. V and J are TRBV19 and TRBJ2-1, with D possibly being TRBD2 (5 bases). The CDR3 has 12 residues. Trimming pared 4 bases from V and 9 bases from J, leaving 10 bases between. The germline gives CDR1 LNHDA, CDR2 SQIVND (reference sequence). In DNA form, the CDR3 reads TGTGCCAGTAGTACCTGGGAGCCTGAGCAGTTCTTC. Amino acids: CASSTWEPEQFF.

This clonotype has a handful of counts. The CDR3 spells CASSAKTSSTDTQYF. CDR3 sequence (DNA): TGTGCCAGCAGCGCCAAGACATCGAGCACAGATACGCAGTATTTT. This chain joins TRBV7-8 and TRBJ2-3; D is undetermined. The CDR3 is 15 residues long. V was pared by 5 bases and J by 0 bases, with 12 bases between. Germline CDR1 is SGHVS and CDR2 is FQNEAQ.